These 18 T cell receptor beta chains originate from one sample sequenced in a study of a mutant IDH1 vaccine in newly diagnosed glioma. Sample time point: baseline, week 1 (first vaccination visit). Treatment specified: pre-vaccination baseline after standard-of-care therapy. Produced via immunoSEQ multiplex PCR; TCRdb's table is partial and in-frame only. The sample records about 98,000 clones, around 90% being singletons. Material: PBMCs, obtained from a glioma patient treated with radiotherapy, temozolomide or both. These receptors were taken from a woman in her forties or fifties with glioma.

The rearrangement links TRBV28 to TRBJ2-1, with 7 bases that match TRBD2. Germline CDR1 MDHEN, CDR2 SYDVKM. The V gene end was trimmed by 6 bases and the J gene end by 0 bases; junction bases not matched to a gene: 8. The CDR3 contains 16 residues. DNA of the CDR3: TGTGCCAGCAGGCCTCGGTGGGGGGGCTCCTACAATGAGCAGTTCTTC. The encoded protein is CASRPRWGGSYNEQFF.

The V call is TRBV19, the J call TRBJ2-2, with a tentative D call TRBD1 (7 bases). The ends were cut back, 3 bases at V and 4 bases at J, with 12 bases in the middle. This CDR3 is built from 15 residues. CDR1 LNHDA and CDR2 SQIVND come from the germline V gene (reference sequence). For the CDR3, the DNA is TGTGCCAGTAGTATCCGACAGGGAGGCACCGGGGAGCTGTTTTTT. It encodes CASSIRQGGTGELFF.

This chain uses TRBV6-5 with TRBJ2-3; TRBD2 aligns across 11 bases. Trimming took 7 bases from V and 4 from J; bases not matched to a gene: 4. The CDR3 consists of 14 residues. CDR1 and CDR2 (germline): MNHEY, SVGAGI. The CDR3 is CASKLAGGADTQYF. In DNA, the CDR3 is TGTGCCAGCAAGCTAGCGGGAGGTGCAGATACGCAGTATTTT.

The chain recombines TRBV30 with TRBJ1-1; a weak D match, TRBD1 (6 bases). Trimming removed 0 bases from V and 1 base from J, with 9 bases in between. CDR1 is GTSNPN and CDR2 is SVGIG in the germline V gene (reference sequence). This CDR3 has 14 amino acids. The CDR3 DNA sequence: TGTGCCTGGAGTGTACAGGGACAGAACACTGAAGCTTTCTTT. The encoded protein is CAWSVQGQNTEAFF.

J is TRBJ2-1 and V is TRBV27, with 10 nucleotides matching TRBD2. Germline lookup yields CDR1 MNHEY and CDR2 SMNVEV (reference sequence). The CDR3 covers 16 residues. J was trimmed by 3 bases and V by 6 bases; bases with no gene match: 8. The CDR3 nucleotides read TGTGCCAGCAGCTCAGCGGGAGGGGTTAACTACAATGAGCAGTTCTTC. This sequence encodes CASSSAGGVNYNEQFF.

This chain links TRBV30 with TRBJ1-4; D ambiguous. CDR3 length: 14 residues. Trimming removed 2 bases at V and 10 bases at J, with 17 bases between. From germline, CDR1 is GTSNPN and CDR2 SVGIG (reference sequence). The CDR3 sequence is CAWSKARIARKLFF. In nucleotides, the CDR3 is TGTGCCTGGAGTAAGGCCCGGATAGCCCGAAAACTGTTTTTT.

The V call is TRBV12-1, the J call TRBJ2-2; TRBD2 reflects the table's D call only, with no check against the DNA. TRBV12-1 is recorded as a pseudogene. The CDR3 length is 13 residues. The CDR3 reads CASSFKRPGELFF. The DNA of the CDR3 is TGTGCCAGCAGCTTTAAGAGGCCGGGGGAGCTGTTTTTT.

The gene calls are TRBV4-1 and TRBJ2-3, with 16 positions matching TRBD2. Looked up from germline, CDR1 is MGHRA and CDR2 is YSYEKL. With 2 bases clipped from V and 3 bases from J, the junction kept 8 bases outside the gene matches. This CDR3 is 19 amino acids long. Written as DNA, the CDR3 is TGCGCCAGCAGCCAAACCGGGACTAGCGGGAGGGCCGGTACAGATACGCAGTATTTT. Its protein product is CASSQTGTSGRAGTDTQYF.

CDR3 residues: CASSPRTATEAFF. The DNA of the CDR3 is TGTGCCAGTAGTCCCCGGACAGCCACTGAAGCTTTCTTT. This sequence joins TRBV19 and TRBJ1-1; tentatively, D is TRBD1 (6 bases). Germline CDR1 LNHDA, CDR2 SQIVND (reference sequence). Between the trimmed V and J ends, which lost 5 bases and 4 bases, there was a span of 11 bases. The CDR3 totals 13 residues.

The CDR3 loop reads CAWSTRGGYTF. In nucleotides, the CDR3 is TGTGCCTGGAGCACGCGTGGGGGCTACACCTTC. The genes are TRBV30 and TRBJ1-2, with D unresolved. The ends were cut back, 3 bases at V and 8 bases at J, with 10 bases in the middle. CDR1 is GTSNPN, CDR2 SVGIG, per germline (reference sequence). The CDR3 extends over 11 amino acids.

The chain recombines TRBV4-2 with TRBJ1-4; perhaps TRBD1 as D (6 bases). This CDR3 contains 15 residues. Trimming stripped 1 base from V and 8 bases from J, with 14 bases between. Germline CDR1 LGHNA, CDR2 YNFKEQ. The CDR3 DNA follows: TGTGCCAGCAGCCAAGGTGGAACAGGGCGAGAAAAACTGTTTTTT. This codes for CASSQGGTGREKLFF.

The V call is TRBV27, the J call TRBJ1-4, with 9 positions matching TRBD1. This CDR3 comprises 16 residues. The germline V gene encodes CDR1 MNHEY and CDR2 SMNVEV (reference sequence). Losses at the gene ends were 6 bases for V and 8 bases for J; bases not matched to a gene: 13. The CDR3 bases are TGTGCCAGCAGACCGGGACAGGGCGCCCCGGGGGAAAAACTGTTTTTT. Protein product: CASRPGQGAPGEKLFF.

V and J are TRBV5-1 and TRBJ1-1, with D possibly being TRBD1 (5 bases). CDR1 is SGHRS, CDR2 YFSETQ, per germline. The CDR3 is made up of 15 amino acids. The ends were cut back, 0 bases at V and 8 bases at J, with 17 bases in the middle. The CDR3 region has the DNA TGCGCCAGCAGCTTGGGCCCCCTGGGGGAGGGGGAAGCTTTCTTT. It translates to CASSLGPLGEGEAFF.

The chain carries TRBV28 and TRBJ2-5; D tentatively fits TRBD1 or TRBD2 (6 bases each). CDR1 is MDHEN, CDR2 SYDVKM, per germline. The CDR3 loop spans 14 amino acids. V lost 3 bases, J lost 5 bases, and 13 bases lay in between. The CDR3 DNA reads as TGTGCCAGCAGTTTCCGGGGGCGTCAGGAGACCCAGTACTTC. Translated: CASSFRGRQETQYF.

V usage is TRBV15 and J usage is TRBJ2-2; 10 bases are shared with TRBD2. CDR1 is LNHNV and CDR2 is YYDKDF in the germline V gene (reference sequence). The CDR3 covers 19 residues. The trim removed 0 bases at V and 6 bases at J, leaving 13 bases unmatched. The CDR3 bases are TGTGCCACCAGCAGAGAAGGCGAGCGGGAGGGCCACCACGCCGGGGAGCTGTTTTTT. Translating gives CATSREGEREGHHAGELFF.

This chain uses TRBV9 with TRBJ2-7, with D maybe TRBD1 (5 bases). The germline V and J ends were trimmed by 4 bases and 0 bases, with 11 bases remaining between them. This CDR3 comprises 14 residues. CDR1 is SGDLS, CDR2 YYNGEE, per germline. The CDR3 DNA reads as TGTGCCAGCAGCTCCGACAGTGCCTCCTACGAGCAGTACTTC. Its translation is CASSSDSASYEQYF.

The chain joins TRBV18 to TRBJ1-3; D is undetermined. The CDR3 is 16 amino acids. Germline CDR1 KGHSH, CDR2 LQKENI. V was trimmed by 3 bases and J by 2 bases, leaving 14 bases between them. The CDR3 DNA reads TGTGCCAGCTCACCCTTTAGTGGTACCACTGGAAACACCATATATTTT. It codes for CASSPFSGTTGNTIYF. The full variable domain, completed using reference TRBV18 and TRBJ1-3, is NAGVMQNPRHLVRRRGQEARLRCSPMKGHSHVYWYRQLPEEGLKFMVYLQKENIIDESGMPKERFSAEFPKEGPSILRIQQVVRGDSAAYFCASSPFSGTTGNTIYFGEGSWLTVV.

Here the CDR3 DNA reads TGTGCCATCGTAGGACAGCATAATTCTGGAGCCAAAAACATTCAGTACTTC. Translated, it gives CAIVGQHNSGAKNIQYF. V gene TRBV10-3 combines with J gene TRBJ2-4; D is possibly TRBD1 (6 bases). From germline, CDR1 is ENHRY and CDR2 SYGVKD. The CDR3 contains 17 residues. V was trimmed by 8 bases and J by 0 bases, leaving 20 bases between them.